Shown below are 26 T cell receptor beta chains from a single sample sequenced in a study of CD4+ T cells in melanoma. Produced via immunoSEQ multiplex PCR; TCRdb's table is partial and in-frame only. The sample has about 11,000 clones; over 60% are singletons. The sample comprised cells from a culture (not recorded whether cultured in vitro). Receptors originate from a human donor with melanoma.

This clone was counted a few times. The chain combines TRBV4-1 with TRBJ1-2; unclear D gene. Germline-derived CDR1 and CDR2 are MGHRA and YSYEKL. Trimming pared 1 base from V and 0 bases from J, leaving 15 bases between. The CDR3 consists of 17 residues. Here the CDR3 reads CASSQAPGPVANYGYTF. In nucleotides, the CDR3 is TGCGCCAGCAGCCAAGCGCCGGGTCCGGTAGCTAACTATGGCTACACCTTC.

The chain carries TRBV7-9 and TRBJ1-4, with 8 bases matching TRBD1. CDR3 length: 12 amino acids. Per the germline V gene, CDR1 is SEHNR and CDR2 is FQNEAQ (reference sequence). The J segment lost 8 bases and the V segment lost 11 bases, leaving 7 bases of the junction unmatched. The DNA for the CDR3 is TGTGCCGGACAGGGATCCAACGAAAAACTGTTTTTT. This codes for CAGQGSNEKLFF.

The chain links TRBV6-5 to TRBJ2-5; 7 positions agree with TRBD1. With 2 bases clipped from V and 2 bases from J, the junction kept 2 bases outside the gene matches. Germline V gene sequence: CDR1 MNHEY, CDR2 SVGAGI. The CDR3 is 14 residues long. CDR3 sequence (DNA): TGTGCCAGCAGTTACCAGGGGGAACAAGAGACCCAGTACTTC. This sequence encodes CASSYQGEQETQYF.

This chain joins TRBV19 and TRBJ2-2; 9 bases are shared with TRBD1. The CDR3 loop spans 16 amino acids. Germline-derived CDR1 and CDR2 are LNHDA and SQIVND (reference sequence). V lost 7 bases to trimming and J lost 11 bases; unmatched junction nucleotides: 17. The CDR3 spells CASTPHALTGGGELFF. In DNA form, the CDR3 reads TGTGCCAGTACCCCACACGCCCTAACAGGGGGCGGAGAGCTGTTTTTT.

This sequence joins TRBV7-2 and TRBJ2-2; D remains unclear. Germline CDR1 is SGHTA and CDR2 is FQGNSA. The CDR3 is made up of 17 amino acids. V was cut by 2 bases and J by 5 bases, with 18 bases left in between. CDR3 sequence: CASSLKVTEGLTGELFF. The CDR3 coding sequence is TGTGCCAGCAGCTTAAAAGTGACGGAAGGTTTAACCGGGGAGCTGTTTTTT.

V gene TRBV6-4 combines with J gene TRBJ2-1; 7 positions agree with TRBD2. The V gene's germline CDR1 is MRHNA and CDR2 SNTAGT. V gave up 9 bases and J gave up 8 bases; unmatched junction bases: 7. CDR3 length: 12 amino acids. The CDR3 here is CAREASGDEQFF. The CDR3 DNA reads as TGTGCCAGAGAAGCTAGCGGTGATGAGCAGTTCTTC.

This clone turned up a few times. The chain links TRBV7-3 to TRBJ1-2, with a tentative D call TRBD1 (6 bases). Germline V lookup: CDR1 SGHTA, CDR2 FQGTGA. The CDR3 sequence is 15 residues long. Trimming shortened V by 2 bases and J by 3 bases, and 13 bases separated the two germline ends. The CDR3 DNA is TGTGCCAGCAGCTTATTGGGGCGGACAGACTATGGCTACACCTTC. It translates to CASSLLGRTDYGYTF.

The V call is TRBV27, the J call TRBJ1-1, with D tentatively TRBD1 (6 bases). The germline V and J ends were trimmed by 2 bases and 8 bases, with 15 bases remaining between them. Germline V CDR1 and CDR2: MNHEY, SMNVEV (reference sequence). The CDR3 has 14 amino acids. The CDR3 spells CASSLRGGAEEAFF. CDR3 DNA sequence: TGTGCCAGCAGTTTACGGGGGGGGGCCGAGGAAGCTTTCTTT.

The genes are TRBV5-6 and TRBJ1-6, with D uncertain. This CDR3 contains 16 residues. Germline loops: CDR1 SGHDT, CDR2 YYEEEE. V gave up 1 base and J gave up 0 bases, with 8 bases separating them. CDR3 amino acids: CASSLFGSSYNSPLHF. The CDR3 DNA is TGTGCCAGCAGCTTGTTTGGAAGCTCCTATAATTCACCCCTCCACTTT. The full variable domain, completed using reference TRBV5-6 and TRBJ1-6, is DAGVTQSPTHLIKTRGQQVTLRCSPKSGHDTVSWYQQALGQGPQFIFQYYEEEERQRGNFPDRFSGHQFPNYSSELNVNALLLGDSALYLCASSLFGSSYNSPLHFGNGTRLTVT.

The gene calls are TRBV5-1 and TRBJ1-4; D call uncertain. Trimming shortened V by 0 bases and J by 6 bases, and 9 bases separated the two germline ends. This CDR3 comprises 14 residues. Germline CDR1 is SGHRS and CDR2 is YFSETQ. The CDR3 DNA follows: TGCGCCAGCAGCTTGGGGCAGCGAGATGAAAAACTGTTTTTT. It is translated as CASSLGQRDEKLFF. The variable domain in full, with the rest retrieved from reference TRBV5-1 and TRBJ1-4, is KAGVTQTPRYLIKTRGQQVTLSCSPISGHRSVSWYQQTPGQGLQFLFEYFSETQRNKGNFPGRFSGRQFSNSRSEMNVSTLELGDSALYLCASSLGQRDEKLFFGSGTQLSVL.

The genes are TRBV2 and TRBJ2-7; 7 nucleotides agree with TRBD2. The CDR3 is 13 residues long. Trimming took 8 bases from V and 3 from J; bases not matched to a gene: 7. The germline V gene encodes CDR1 SNHLY and CDR2 FYNNEI. The CDR3 DNA reads as TGTGCCAGCCTATCGGGGGGACGCTACGAGCAGTACTTC. Its protein is CASLSGGRYEQYF.

This clone was counted a few times. V gene TRBV29-1 combines with J gene TRBJ2-7, with 7 positions matching TRBD1. J lost 2 bases, V lost 8 bases, and 9 bases had no gene match. The CDR3 covers 13 residues. Per germline, CDR1 SQVTM and CDR2 ANQGSEA. The CDR3 spells CSFGTDSPYEQYF. CDR3 sequence (DNA): TGCAGCTTCGGGACAGACAGTCCCTACGAGCAGTACTTC.

The rearrangement links TRBV6-5 to TRBJ1-2; TRBD1 might be the D (5 bases). CDR3 length equals 12 residues. CDR1 MNHEY and CDR2 SVGAGI come from the germline V gene. V was trimmed by 4 bases and J by 11 bases, leaving 14 bases between them. CDR3 protein: CASSSGTLSYTF. CDR3 bases: TGTGCCAGCAGTTCCGGGACCCTGAGTTACACCTTC.

V usage is TRBV5-1 and J usage is TRBJ2-3; either TRBD1 or TRBD2 may fit D (5 bases each). This CDR3 has 16 residues. V dropped 0 bases and J dropped 2 bases, with 13 bases sitting between them. Germline V gene sequence: CDR1 SGHRS, CDR2 YFSETQ. CDR3 coding DNA: TGCGCCAGCAGCTTGGAGGGGACCTCTCTCACAGATACGCAGTATTTT. This sequence encodes CASSLEGTSLTDTQYF.

A few counts support this clone. This chain links TRBV5-4 with TRBJ1-6, with 8 bases identical to TRBD1. Germline CDR1 reads SGHNT; CDR2 reads YYREEE (reference sequence). The length of the CDR3 is 15 residues. The junction had 10 bases not matched to a gene; V was cut back by 3 bases and J by 11 bases. The CDR3 coding sequence is TGTGCCAGCAGCTCGGGACAGGTGGTAGAGGCACCCCTCCACTTT. Translating it yields CASSSGQVVEAPLHF.

Regarding this clone: Other DNA sequences within the sample encode an identical CDR3. The chain couples TRBV18 to TRBJ2-7; the match to TRBD1 covers 8 bases. This CDR3 contains 14 residues. V was pared by 2 bases and J by 6 bases, with 6 bases of the junction left unmatched. Germline V lookup: CDR1 KGHSH, CDR2 LQKENI. The CDR3 bases are TGTGCCAGCTCACCAACTCCCAGGGGGCGCGAGCAGTACTTC. Translating it yields CASSPTPRGREQYF.

The chain couples TRBV6-1 to TRBJ2-5; D assignment may be TRBD1 or TRBD2 (5 bases each). In germline, CDR1 is MNHNS, CDR2 SASEGT. The CDR3 sequence is 13 residues long. The ends were cut back, 8 bases at V and 11 bases at J, with 21 bases in the middle. The CDR3 coding sequence is TGTGCCAGCTCCCGCAGGGAGCTGGGGGAGCAGTACTTC. It encodes CASSRRELGEQYF.

The J gene is TRBJ1-6, the V gene TRBV2; 10 bases are shared with TRBD1. The CDR3 runs 13 residues. Germline V gives CDR1 SNHLY, CDR2 FYNNEI. The V and J ends lost 7 bases and 10 bases, in that order; junction bases with no gene match: 4. DNA for the CDR3: TGTGCCAGCAAGGACAGGGGGGGATCACCCCTCCACTTT. This translates into CASKDRGGSPLHF.

The rearrangement joins TRBV2 to TRBJ2-7; D ambiguous. Germline V gene sequence: CDR1 SNHLY, CDR2 FYNNEI. The CDR3 has 12 residues. V dropped 0 bases and J dropped 13 bases, with 13 bases sitting between them. The CDR3 here is CASSEAPRFPYF. In DNA, the CDR3 is TGTGCCAGCAGTGAAGCGCCCCGGTTCCCCTACTTC.

There are a few counts of this clone. The chain combines TRBV6-5 with TRBJ1-1; D possibly corresponds to TRBD1 (5 bases). Germline V gives CDR1 MNHEY, CDR2 SVGAGI. V lost 6 bases and J 7 bases, leaving 15 bases between the germline ends. CDR3 size: 13 residues. The CDR3 region has the DNA TGTGCCAGCAGACCCTCCAGGGCCAGTGAAGCTTTCTTT. It translates to CASRPSRASEAFF.

V and J are TRBV9 and TRBJ2-1; possible D gene TRBD2, 5 bases. CDR3 length equals 14 residues. CDR1 is SGDLS and CDR2 is YYNGEE in the germline V gene. Between the trimmed V and J ends, which lost 4 bases and 4 bases, there was a span of 12 bases. CDR3 loop: CASSSRGQYNEQFF. DNA for the CDR3: TGTGCCAGCAGCTCCAGAGGGCAGTACAATGAGCAGTTCTTC.

This chain links TRBV7-6 with TRBJ1-4; tentative D call: TRBD1 (5 bases). Trimming removed 8 bases from V and 5 bases from J, with 12 bases in between. This CDR3 has 13 residues. The germline CDR1 and CDR2 sequences are SGHVS and FNYEAQ. Here the CDR3 DNA reads TGTGCCAGCGCCGGGGGACGGAATGAAAAACTGTTTTTT. This sequence encodes CASAGGRNEKLFF.

J is TRBJ2-3 and V is TRBV6-1; D uncertain. Between the trimmed V and J ends, which lost 4 bases and 2 bases, there was a span of 16 bases. Germline V gene sequence: CDR1 MNHNS, CDR2 SASEGT. The CDR3 has 16 amino acids. The CDR3 region is CASSGAVTILTDTQYF. CDR3 DNA: TGTGCCAGCAGTGGGGCCGTCACCATCCTCACAGATACGCAGTATTTT.

The chain is built from TRBV7-2 and TRBJ2-2; 7 bases line up with TRBD2. Germline CDR1 is SGHTA and CDR2 is FQGNSA. The CDR3 contains 16 residues. J lost 4 bases, V lost 0 bases, and 5 bases had no gene match. The chain's CDR3 is CASSLALRGVTGELFF. The CDR3 region has the DNA TGTGCCAGCAGCTTAGCGCTCCGGGGGGTCACCGGGGAGCTGTTTTTT.

In its sample, this clone was seen a few times. This chain uses TRBV23-1 with TRBJ1-1; 8 bases agree with TRBD1. TRBV23-1 belongs to the ORF category, with a function that is uncertain. This CDR3 has 16 residues. The trim removed 0 bases at V and 2 bases at J, leaving 5 bases unmatched. CDR3 residues: CASSQSDDRGNTEAFF. The CDR3, as DNA: TGCGCCAGCAGTCAATCGGACGACAGGGGAAACACTGAAGCTTTCTTT.

This clone has only one observation. The chain recombines TRBV19 with TRBJ2-3, with D tentatively TRBD1 (6 bases). CDR3 length equals 13 residues. Germline-derived CDR1 and CDR2 are LNHDA and SQIVND (reference sequence). Trimming stripped 11 bases from V and 1 base from J, with 13 bases between. CDR3 loop: CAARPGGTDTQYF. The CDR3 DNA sequence: TGTGCCGCCCGGCCAGGGGGCACAGATACGCAGTATTTT.